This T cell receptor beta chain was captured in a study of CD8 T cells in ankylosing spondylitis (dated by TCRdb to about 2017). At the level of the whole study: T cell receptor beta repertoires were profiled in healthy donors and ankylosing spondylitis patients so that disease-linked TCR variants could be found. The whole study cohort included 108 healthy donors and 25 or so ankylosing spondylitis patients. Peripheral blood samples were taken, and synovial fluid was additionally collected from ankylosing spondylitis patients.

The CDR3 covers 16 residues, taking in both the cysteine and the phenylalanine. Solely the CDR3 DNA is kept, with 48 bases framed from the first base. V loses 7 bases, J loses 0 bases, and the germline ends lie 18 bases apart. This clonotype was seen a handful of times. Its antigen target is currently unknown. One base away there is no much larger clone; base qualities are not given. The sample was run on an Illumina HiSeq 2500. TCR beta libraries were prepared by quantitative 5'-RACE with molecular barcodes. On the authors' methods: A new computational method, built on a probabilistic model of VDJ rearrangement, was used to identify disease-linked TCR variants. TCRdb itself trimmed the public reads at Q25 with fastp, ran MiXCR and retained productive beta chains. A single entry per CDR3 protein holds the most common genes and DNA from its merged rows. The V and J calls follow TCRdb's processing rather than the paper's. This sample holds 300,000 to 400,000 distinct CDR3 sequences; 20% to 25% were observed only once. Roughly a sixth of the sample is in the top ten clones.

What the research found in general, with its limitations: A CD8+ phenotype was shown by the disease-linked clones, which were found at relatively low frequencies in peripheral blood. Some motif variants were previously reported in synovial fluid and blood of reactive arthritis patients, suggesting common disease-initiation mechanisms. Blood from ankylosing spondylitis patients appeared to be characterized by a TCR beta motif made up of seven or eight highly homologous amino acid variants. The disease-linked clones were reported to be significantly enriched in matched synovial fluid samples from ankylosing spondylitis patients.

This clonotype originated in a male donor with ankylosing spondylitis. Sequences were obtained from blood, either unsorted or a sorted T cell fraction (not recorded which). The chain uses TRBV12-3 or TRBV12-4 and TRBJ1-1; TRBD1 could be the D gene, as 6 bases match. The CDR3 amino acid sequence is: CASTPRAGQMNTEAFF. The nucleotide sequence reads TGTGCCAGCACTCCGAGGGCCGGACAGATGAACACTGAAGCTTTCTTT.